Listed below are T cell receptor beta chains from one sample, sequenced in a study of blood T cells in healthy people across ages. TCRdb re-called the 5' RACE reads with MiXCR, one entry per CDR3 protein. The sample holds 700,000 or so distinct CDR3 sequences, 40% to 45% seen once. The material sequenced was blood. The source is an elderly man in good health. Both conserved end residues are part of each CDR3. The D gene is left open where the match is weak.

J gene,CDR3 length,V gene,D gene,CDR3 protein
TRBJ2-1,16,TRBV12-3/TRBV12-4,TRBD1,CASSLWETGLSNEQFF
TRBJ2-7,14,TRBV3-1,TRBD2,CASRGTSGKDEQYF
TRBJ2-4,18,TRBV7-2,TRBD2,CASSFSRGGLGAKNIQYF
TRBJ2-1,24,TRBV4-2,TRBD2,CASSRDGPAWGTSGRAESYNEQFF
TRBJ1-6,17,TRBV9,NA,CASSVDGLPNYNSPLHF
TRBJ2-3,20,TRBV7-6,TRBD2,CASSPVAPGTSGKSTDTQYF
TRBJ2-1,15,TRBV5-1,NA,CASSLLRGTLTEQFF
TRBJ2-3,20,TRBV21-1,NA,CASSKGRLAGGLGGTDTQYF
TRBJ2-3,16,TRBV12-5,TRBD2,CASGPPSGVYTDTQYF
TRBJ2-6,15,TRBV4-2,NA,CASSQYRTGANVLTF
TRBJ2-3,12,TRBV7-6,NA,CASSRGKDTQYF
TRBJ2-5,14,TRBV11-2,TRBD2,CASSLVLAGETQYF
TRBJ1-2,18,TRBV12-3/TRBV12-4,NA,CASSLLLAGQRMGYGYTF
TRBJ1-2,14,TRBV20-1,NA,CSASNGGVPYGYTF
TRBJ2-1,17,TRBV7-2,TRBD1,CASSLRPSGQGSNEQFF
TRBJ1-2,12,TRBV3-1,NA,CASSQAVYGYTF
TRBJ2-2,16,TRBV2,NA,CASIEGAGRGSGELFF
TRBJ2-1,15,TRBV3-1,NA,CASSQDGLVTGEQFF
TRBJ1-1,14,TRBV5-1,NA,CASSLTAGVAEAFF
TRBJ2-5,15,TRBV11-2,TRBD1,CASSTGTGDQETQYF
TRBJ1-5,14,TRBV28,TRBD1,CASRIQGGNQPQHF
TRBJ2-1,16,TRBV7-2,NA,CASSLLWDQRLNEQFF
TRBJ2-7,14,TRBV7-9,NA,CASSFGGGGLEQYF
TRBJ1-1,13,TRBV4-1,NA,CASSQQGSTEAFF
TRBJ2-1,15,TRBV5-1,TRBD1,CASSLAEGQTNEQFF
TRBJ1-2,16,TRBV3-1,NA,CASSQDLGPLGYGYTF
TRBJ2-4,17,TRBV4-1,NA,CASSQAVRGTGKNIQYF
TRBJ2-4,16,TRBV6-1,NA,CASSEFGYPAKNIQYF
TRBJ2-1,17,TRBV7-2,TRBD2,CASSLAASGSSYNEQFF
TRBJ2-1,18,TRBV4-2,TRBD2,CASSQDTLAGGSRNEQFF
TRBJ2-1,17,TRBV12-3/TRBV12-4,TRBD2,CASSLASGTSGHNEQFF
TRBJ2-7,16,TRBV14,TRBD1,CASSPRTGVVYNEQYF
TRBJ2-2,15,TRBV14,TRBD2,CASSLPRGGPGELFF
TRBJ1-1,13,TRBV5-1,NA,CASSVHGNTEAFF
TRBJ1-6,15,TRBV12-3/TRBV12-4,TRBD1,CASSAPGGTNSPLHF
TRBJ1-6,18,TRBV2,TRBD1,CASSEAQGGITYNSPLHF
TRBJ2-1,14,TRBV29-1,NA,CSVVSPGSINEQFF
TRBJ1-5,13,TRBV6-2/TRBV6-3,NA,CASSGALSEPQHF
TRBJ2-7,15,TRBV6-2/TRBV6-3,TRBD2,CASISRPSGSGEQYF
TRBJ2-1,12,TRBV9,NA,CASSRLENEQFF
TRBJ2-4,16,TRBV5-1,TRBD2,CASSSLAGATKNIQYF
TRBJ2-5,14,TRBV12-3/TRBV12-4,NA,CASSAGLPKEEQYF